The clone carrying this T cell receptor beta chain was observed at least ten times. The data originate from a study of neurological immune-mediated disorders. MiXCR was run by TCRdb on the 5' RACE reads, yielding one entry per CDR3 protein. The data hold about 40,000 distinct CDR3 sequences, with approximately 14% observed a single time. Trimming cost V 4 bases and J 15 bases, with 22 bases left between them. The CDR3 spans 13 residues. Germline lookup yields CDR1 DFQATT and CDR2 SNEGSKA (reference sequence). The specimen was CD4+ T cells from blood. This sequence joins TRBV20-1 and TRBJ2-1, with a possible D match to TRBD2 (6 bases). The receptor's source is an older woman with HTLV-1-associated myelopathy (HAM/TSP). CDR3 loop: CSATRLDSGRWFF. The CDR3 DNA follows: TGCAGTGCTACCCGCCTCGATAGCGGACGGTGGTTCTTC.